These 20 T cell receptor beta chains came from one sample sequenced in a study of cytomegalovirus exposure and HLA in healthy donors. TCRdb's copy holds only in-frame clones and misses some; the assay was immunoSEQ multiplex PCR. The repertoire holds 65,000 to 95,000 clones, with about 95% as singletons. Sequenced input: PBMCs. These TCRs come from a man younger than 30 in good health and CMV-seronegative.

The gene calls are TRBV15 and TRBJ2-2; D is ambiguous. Trimming took off 3 bases at V and 11 bases at J, with 10 bases between the two ends. Germline lookup yields CDR1 LNHNV and CDR2 YYDKDF (reference sequence). The CDR3 is 12 residues long. DNA of the CDR3: TGTGCCACCAGCAGCTCAATGAGAGAGCTGTTTTTT. It yields the protein CATSSSMRELFF.

V usage is TRBV7-2 and J usage is TRBJ1-1, with D perhaps TRBD1 (5 bases). This CDR3 comprises 14 residues. Trimming removed 5 bases at V and 1 base at J, with 11 bases between. Germline CDR1 and CDR2: SGHTA and FQGNSA. Written as DNA, the CDR3 is TGTGCCAGCAGCCTACCGGGGGGGAACACTGAAGCTTTCTTT. Translating it yields CASSLPGGNTEAFF.

This chain links TRBV30 with TRBJ2-1; D remains unclear. The CDR3 runs to 15 residues. In germline, CDR1 is GTSNPN, CDR2 SVGIG (reference sequence). Trimming stripped 5 bases from V and 0 bases from J, with 14 bases between. Written as DNA, the CDR3 is TGTGCCTGGTCCCTCGCAGGATACTCCTACAATGAGCAGTTCTTC. Protein sequence: CAWSLAGYSYNEQFF.

The DNA of the CDR3 is TGTGCCAGCAGCTTCCAGGGGGGTGACACTGAAGCTTTCTTT. Amino acids: CASSFQGGDTEAFF. The chain recombines TRBV5-4 with TRBJ1-1; 7 nucleotides agree with TRBD1. The V gene's germline CDR1 is SGHNT and CDR2 YYREEE (reference sequence). The CDR3 loop spans 14 amino acids. V dropped 2 bases and J dropped 3; count of bases not matched to a gene: 4.

This chain joins TRBV2 and TRBJ2-7; 10 bases are shared with TRBD2. Trimming cost V 1 base and J 4 bases; bases outside gene matches: 7. This CDR3 is built from 16 residues. Germline-derived CDR1 and CDR2 are SNHLY and FYNNEI. The CDR3 region has the DNA TGTGCCAGCAGTGAAGAATTGCTAGCGGGGGTTTACGAGCAGTACTTC. It encodes CASSEELLAGVYEQYF.

This clone occurred once. The chain uses TRBV6-4 and TRBJ1-1; 10 bases are a match to TRBD1. The CDR3 consists of 13 residues. Germline CDR1 reads MRHNA; CDR2 reads SNTAGT. With 5 bases clipped from V and 5 bases from J, the junction kept 2 bases outside the gene matches. This CDR3 is CASSLDRGTEAFF. The CDR3 DNA sequence: TGTGCCAGCAGTTTGGACAGGGGGACTGAAGCTTTCTTT.

This chain links TRBV27 with TRBJ2-2, with TRBD2 as a possible D gene (5 bases). V lost 5 bases to trimming and J lost 1 base, with 14 bases between them. CDR3 length equals 16 residues. Germline lookup yields CDR1 MNHEY and CDR2 SMNVEV (reference sequence). CDR3 protein: CASSTLAQLNTGELFF. CDR3 nucleotides: TGTGCCAGCAGTACTCTAGCACAATTGAACACCGGGGAGCTGTTTTTT.

The chain links TRBV2 to TRBJ1-1, with a possible D match to TRBD1 (6 bases). The CDR3 has 15 residues. The germline V gene encodes CDR1 SNHLY and CDR2 FYNNEI. V gave up 7 bases and J gave up 5 bases, with 20 bases separating them. CDR3 sequence (DNA): TGTGCCAGCAATCGCCAGGGAGAGGGGGGGACTGAAGCTTTCTTT. Protein product: CASNRQGEGGTEAFF.

This clone has a single count. V and J are TRBV29-1 and TRBJ1-2; 7 bases match TRBD1. This CDR3 contains 15 residues. Germline CDR1 SQVTM, CDR2 ANQGSEA. After removal of 3 bases from V and 2 bases from J, the junction contained 9 bases not matched to a gene. CDR3 region: CSVEAWDSRNYGYTF. The CDR3 nucleotides read TGCAGCGTTGAGGCGTGGGACAGCCGGAACTATGGCTACACCTTC.

The chain couples TRBV19 to TRBJ1-1; perhaps TRBD1 as D (6 bases). Germline V gene sequence: CDR1 LNHDA, CDR2 SQIVND (reference sequence). This CDR3 has 17 amino acids. Trimming took 6 bases from V and 1 from J, leaving 21 bases between them. This CDR3 reads CASSRGQMNLANTEAFF. Here the CDR3 DNA reads TGTGCCAGTAGCCGTGGACAGATGAACCTTGCGAACACTGAAGCTTTCTTT.

The rearrangement uses TRBV28 and TRBJ2-2; 10 bases match TRBD2. V gave up 6 bases and J gave up 3 bases; unmatched junction bases: 4. Germline lookup yields CDR1 MDHEN and CDR2 SYDVKM. CDR3 length: 15 amino acids. In DNA, the CDR3 is TGTGCCAGCAGACCTAGCGGGGGCTACACCGGGGAGCTGTTTTTT. Translating gives CASRPSGGYTGELFF.

CDR3 DNA: TGTGCCAGCAGCTTAGTTTCCAGGCTCGATCCTAGCAATCAGCCCCAGCATTTT. This gives the protein CASSLVSRLDPSNQPQHF. The V call is TRBV7-8, the J call TRBJ1-5; D unresolved. The CDR3 is 18 residues long. The germline gives CDR1 SGHVS, CDR2 FQNEAQ. Trimming shortened V by 1 base and J by 0 bases, and 16 bases separated the two germline ends.

J is TRBJ1-1 and V is TRBV29-1; D call uncertain. Trimming took off 4 bases at V and 2 bases at J, with 11 bases between the two ends. Germline CDR1 reads SQVTM; CDR2 reads ANQGSEA. The CDR3 is 13 residues long. The CDR3 DNA reads as TGCAGCGTTGGCCGGGATTACAACACTGAAGCTTTCTTT. This codes for CSVGRDYNTEAFF.

This rearrangement joins TRBV27 to TRBJ2-3; D is undetermined. V dropped 3 bases and J dropped 2 bases, with 3 bases sitting between them. Germline V gene sequence: CDR1 MNHEY, CDR2 SMNVEV (reference sequence). The CDR3 totals 12 residues. The CDR3 DNA reads TGTGCCAGCAGTTTCAACACAGATACGCAGTATTTT. Amino acid sequence: CASSFNTDTQYF.

This chain connects TRBV7-2 to TRBJ2-7; 11 bases align to TRBD2. Germline V gene sequence: CDR1 SGHTA, CDR2 FQGNSA. CDR3 length: 15 amino acids. V was pared by 1 base and J by 7 bases, with 6 bases of the junction left unmatched. In nucleotides, the CDR3 is TGTGCCAGCAGCTTAGAGGGACTAGCGGTGCGGGAGCAGTACTTC. Translated: CASSLEGLAVREQYF.

The V and J genes are TRBV30 and TRBJ2-2; D uncertain. V was cut by 5 bases and J by 2 bases, with 6 bases left in between. Germline V gives CDR1 GTSNPN, CDR2 SVGIG (reference sequence). CDR3 size: 12 residues. CDR3 DNA sequence: TGTGCCTGGGGGCCTAACACCGGGGAGCTGTTTTTT. Its translation is CAWGPNTGELFF. The variable domain in full, with the rest retrieved from reference TRBV30 and TRBJ2-2, is SQTIHQWPATLVQPVGSPLSLECTVEGTSNPNLYWYRQAAGRGLQLLFYSVGIGQISSEVPQNLSASRPQDRQFILSSKKLLLSDSGFYLCAWGPNTGELFFGEGSRLTVL.

The chain carries TRBV5-1 and TRBJ2-2; D might be TRBD1 (5 bases). CDR1 and CDR2 from the germline V gene are SGHRS and YFSETQ. V lost 0 bases and J lost 6, with 6 bases in between. This CDR3 region has 13 residues. CDR3 DNA sequence: TGCGCCAGCAGCTTGGAACAGGCCGGGGAGCTGTTTTTT. It translates to CASSLEQAGELFF.

This chain joins TRBV27 and TRBJ2-4; 11 nucleotides agree with TRBD2. The CDR3 runs 16 residues. The germline CDR1 and CDR2 sequences are MNHEY and SMNVEV (reference sequence). V trimming: 8 bases; J trimming: 0 bases; junction bases outside the gene matches: 6. The CDR3 protein is CASGRLAGLAKNIQYF. The CDR3 bases are TGTGCCAGCGGAAGACTAGCGGGGCTAGCCAAAAACATTCAGTACTTC.

This clone was seen once. The chain has TRBV6-5 and TRBJ1-2; perhaps TRBD1 as D (5 bases). Germline assignment: CDR1 MNHEY and CDR2 SVGAGI. Trimming stripped 7 bases from V and 4 bases from J, with 19 bases between. CDR3 size: 15 residues. The CDR3 nucleotides read TGTGCCAGCACCCCCTCCGGGGGGGTTAGCTATGGCTACACCTTC. It yields the protein CASTPSGGVSYGYTF.

The chain joins TRBV10-2 to TRBJ1-4; a weak D match, TRBD1 (5 bases). Germline assignment: CDR1 WSHSY and CDR2 SAAADI. The germline V and J ends were trimmed by 6 bases and 6 bases, with 14 bases remaining between them. This CDR3 comprises 14 residues. The CDR3 bases are TGCGCCAGCAGGGAGACCGGGACTCATGAAAAACTGTTTTTT. Its translation is CASRETGTHEKLFF.